These 16 T cell receptor beta chains were all obtained from the same sample, sequenced in a study of Graves' ophthalmopathy and Graves' hyperthyroidism. As the template, RNA transcripts were used to amplify TCR beta CDR3 regions. RT-PCR in the first round used HTBI primers; a second-round multiplex PCR followed. TCRdb reprocessed the multiplex PCR reads via MiXCR and lists one record per CDR3 protein. This table has 620,000 or so distinct CDR3 sequences, about a fifth appearing once. The sample taken for sequencing was peripheral blood. Receptors were obtained from a woman aged 18-35 years with stable Graves' hyperthyroidism. Some clones in this sample may be carry-over from other donors' samples.

This rearrangement joins TRBV24-1 to TRBJ2-5; D ambiguous. The ends were cut back, 5 bases at V and 2 bases at J, with 5 bases in the middle. Germline loops: CDR1 KGHDR, CDR2 SFDVKD. The CDR3 loop spans 12 amino acids. The CDR3 coding sequence is TGTGCCACCAGTGCAACGCAAGAGACCCAGTACTTC. It translates to CATSATQETQYF.

V is TRBV20-1 and J is TRBJ1-1, with D unclear. CDR3 size: 13 residues. Trimming stripped 5 bases from V and 0 bases from J, with 10 bases between. Germline CDR1 reads DFQATT; CDR2 reads SNEGSKA (reference sequence). The CDR3 reads CSAATVMNTEAFF. CDR3 bases: TGCAGTGCTGCGACGGTTATGAACACTGAAGCTTTCTTT.

Comment on this clonotype: This may be a read error, as it is one base from a much larger clone. This chain joins TRBV7-9 and TRBJ2-7; the D is unclear. This CDR3 is built from 13 residues. Germline V gives CDR1 SEHNR, CDR2 FQNEAQ (reference sequence). In DNA form, the CDR3 reads TGTGCCAGCAGCCGAGTCGAATCGTACGAGCTGTACTTC. This encodes CASSRVESYELYF.

This clonotype was counted many times. The chain links TRBV5-1 to TRBJ2-2; D unclear. Germline V gene sequence: CDR1 SGHRS, CDR2 YFSETQ. Trimming took 4 bases from V and 3 from J, leaving 13 bases between them. The CDR3 has 15 amino acids. The chain's CDR3 is CASSQWGRDTGELFF. The DNA of the CDR3 is TGCGCCAGCAGCCAGTGGGGAAGAGACACCGGGGAGCTGTTTTTT.

This clonotype has only a few counts. V usage is TRBV11-1 and J usage is TRBJ1-2; D call uncertain. This CDR3 has 16 residues. Germline V gives CDR1 SGHAT, CDR2 FQDESV (reference sequence). V lost 3 bases to trimming and J lost 12 bases, with 26 bases between them. This chain's CDR3 is CASSFVWAQTLGGHTF. The DNA for the CDR3 is TGTGCCAGCAGCTTCGTCTGGGCACAAACCCTGGGAGGCCACACCTTC.

For this clonotype: A much larger clone differs from this one at a single base, so this may be a read error. In DNA, the CDR3 is TGTGCCAGCAGCTTAGGTGACAGGGGGCTCGGTCAGCCCCAGCATTTT. This codes for CASSLGDRGLGQPQHF. The rearrangement links TRBV11-1 to TRBJ1-5; 10 bases map to TRBD1. The CDR3 length is 16 residues. Per the germline V gene, CDR1 is SGHAT and CDR2 is FQDESV (reference sequence). The trim removed 1 base at V and 6 bases at J, leaving 6 bases unmatched. Combining the CDR3 with reference TRBV11-1 and TRBJ1-5 gives the whole variable domain EAEVAQSPRYKITEKSQAVAFWCDPISGHATLYWYRQILGQGPELLVQFQDESVVDDSQLPKDRFSAERLKGVDSTLKIQPAELGDSAMYLCASSLGDRGLGQPQHFGDGTRLSIL.

This clonotype was picked up one time. The genes are TRBV20-1 and TRBJ2-7; 12 bases map to TRBD2. Germline V gives CDR1 DFQATT, CDR2 SNEGSKA (reference sequence). Germline trimming cut 5 bases from V and 0 bases from J; bases unmatched to any gene: 5. The CDR3 totals 15 residues. The CDR3 loop reads CSARLTSGGSYEQYF. Written as DNA, the CDR3 is TGCAGTGCTCGTCTGACTAGCGGGGGCTCCTACGAGCAGTACTTC.

This clonotype was seen repeatedly, ten times or more. V usage is TRBV7-9 and J usage is TRBJ2-7, with D hard to call. Trimming stripped 5 bases from V and 5 bases from J, with 16 bases between. The CDR3 is 14 residues long. Germline assignment: CDR1 SEHNR and CDR2 FQNEAQ (reference sequence). The CDR3, as DNA: TGTGCCAGCAGCCCCACAACTAATAGTCACGAGCAGTACTTC. It translates to CASSPTTNSHEQYF.

This clonotype was picked up many times. V is TRBV6-1 and J is TRBJ1-3; D remains ambiguous. The CDR3 length is 11 residues. Trimming removed 3 bases at V and 4 bases at J, with 1 base between. From germline, CDR1 is MNHNS and CDR2 SASEGT. The DNA of the CDR3 is TGTGCCAGCAGTGAGGGAAACACCATATATTTT. Protein: CASSEGNTIYF.

At least ten counts were recorded for this clonotype. A much larger clone differs from this one at a single base, so this may be a read error. V usage is TRBV6-2 or TRBV6-3 and J usage is TRBJ1-5, with unresolved D. Germline CDR1 and CDR2: MNHEY and SVGEGT. V gave up 5 bases and J gave up 0 bases, with 8 bases separating them. CDR3 length: 14 residues. The CDR3 DNA follows: TGTGCCAGCAGTCACGGCACTAGCAATCAGCCCCAGCATTTT. Translation: CASSHGTSNQPQHF.

This clonotype appeared a few times. V is TRBV5-1 and J is TRBJ2-5, with D possibly being TRBD2 (7 bases). Germline V lookup: CDR1 SGHRS, CDR2 YFSETQ. This CDR3 comprises 15 residues. V lost 3 bases to trimming and J lost 5 bases, with 17 bases between them. The CDR3 region has the DNA TGCGCCAGCAGCTCCTCTGGGGAGGGGGAGGAGACCCAGTACTTC. It codes for CASSSSGEGEETQYF.

The chain joins TRBV7-6 to TRBJ2-5; 11 nucleotides align to TRBD2. V was clipped by 1 base and J by 3 bases; unmatched bases: 7. Germline lookup yields CDR1 SGHVS and CDR2 FNYEAQ. The CDR3 is 17 amino acids. The CDR3 loop is CASSLVSGTSGEETQYF. The CDR3 DNA follows: TGTGCCAGCAGCTTAGTTTCAGGGACTAGCGGAGAAGAGACCCAGTACTTC. The variable domain in full, completed from reference TRBV7-6 and TRBJ2-5, reads GAGVSQSPRYKVTKRGQDVALRCDPISGHVSLYWYRQALGQGPEFLTYFNYEAQQDKSGLPNDRFSAERPEGSISTLTIQRTEQRDSAMYRCASSLVSGTSGEETQYFGPGTRLLVL.

A single count supports this clonotype. The V call is TRBV12-3 or TRBV12-4, the J call TRBJ2-5; D gene ambiguous. This CDR3 region has 13 residues. V lost 6 bases and J lost 4, with 12 bases in between. The DNA of the CDR3 is TGTGCCAGCAGCTCTACAGAGAGAGAGACCCAGTACTTC. It yields the protein CASSSTERETQYF.

The V call is TRBV30, the J call TRBJ1-6, with 7 bases aligning to TRBD1. V was clipped by 4 bases and J by 7 bases; unmatched bases: 13. Germline CDR1 and CDR2: GTSNPN and SVGIG (reference sequence). The CDR3 is 16 residues long. The CDR3 DNA follows: TGTGCCTGGATAAAGGGTCCGGGACAGCTAAATTCACCCCTCCACTTT. The encoded protein is CAWIKGPGQLNSPLHF.

Many counts were recorded for this clonotype. The rearrangement links TRBV6-2 or TRBV6-3 to TRBJ1-1; D not certain. The V and J ends lost 0 bases and 2 bases respectively, with 10 bases between them. The CDR3 covers 15 residues. Germline-derived CDR1 and CDR2 are MNHEY and SVGEGT. This chain's CDR3 is CASSYSTSVNTEAFF. As DNA, the CDR3 is TGTGCCAGCAGTTACTCGACAAGCGTTAACACTGAAGCTTTCTTT.

This clonotype was detected only a few times. CDR3 sequence (DNA): TGTGCCAGCAGGCTCGGACAGGGGGCTAACTATGGCTACACCTTC. Its protein product is CASRLGQGANYGYTF. J is TRBJ1-2 and V is TRBV2; 10 positions agree with TRBD1. Germline lookup yields CDR1 SNHLY and CDR2 FYNNEI. The CDR3 runs to 15 residues. After removal of 6 bases from V and 0 bases from J, the junction contained 4 bases not matched to a gene.